The present T cell receptor beta chain was sequenced within a study of blood T cell repertoires in COVID-19. Study-level background: Spain, Italy and the United States supplied samples that represented acute and convalescent COVID-19.

Authors' data handling: Quantification of nucleated cells was approximated via reference gene primer amplification. The repertoire was sequenced with immunoSEQ multiplex PCR; TCRdb's copy has only in-frame clones and lacks some. From that table come the V and J calls and clone size; the DNA was used to work out D and trimming. The sample has about 380,000 clones; 88% are singletons. Enrollees, about 18 to 95 years old, lived in about two dozen US areas. The clonotype originates from a woman aged 18-29 years who had recovered from COVID-19. The specimen sequenced was PBMCs or T cells enriched from blood (not recorded which).

CDR3 region: CASSSSSVGYTF. In DNA, the CDR3 is TGTGCCAGCTCATCCTCGAGCGTTGGCTACACCTTC. The chain carries TRBV11-2 and TRBJ1-2; D is unclear. V was shortened by 8 bases and J by 7 bases, with 14 bases between the two germline ends. Germline CDR1 is SGHAT and CDR2 is FQNNGV. CDR3 length equals 12 residues.